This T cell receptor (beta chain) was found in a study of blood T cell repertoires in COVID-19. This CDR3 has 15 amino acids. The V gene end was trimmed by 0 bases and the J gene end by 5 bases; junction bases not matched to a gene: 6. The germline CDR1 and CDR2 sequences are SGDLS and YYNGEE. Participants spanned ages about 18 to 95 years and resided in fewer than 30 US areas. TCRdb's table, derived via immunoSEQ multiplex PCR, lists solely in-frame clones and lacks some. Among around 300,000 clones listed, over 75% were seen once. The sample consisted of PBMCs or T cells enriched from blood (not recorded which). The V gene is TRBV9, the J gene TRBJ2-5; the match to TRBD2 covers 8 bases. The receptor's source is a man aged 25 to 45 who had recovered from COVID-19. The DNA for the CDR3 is TGTGCCAGCAGCGTAGATCCGGGGGGGGCGGAGACCCAGTACTTC. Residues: CASSVDPGGAETQYF.